These 17 T cell receptor beta chains originate from one sample sequenced in a study of T cells in Graves' hyperthyroidism and ophthalmopathy (dated by TCRdb to about 2019). Library generation was performed with multiplex PCR. The run used an Illumina HiSeq 2000. The TCR beta CDR3 regions were amplified from the RNA transcripts. For the first round of RT-PCR on the TCR CDR3, the HTBI primer set was used together with the Qiagen OneStep RT-PCR kit. In-frame beta chains were kept once TCRdb had trimmed the public reads at Q25 with fastp and called clones with MiXCR. All rows with the same CDR3 protein become a single entry with the most common DNA and genes. Across this sample there are some 530,000 distinct CDR3 sequences, with roughly 22% seen only once. The top ten clonotypes cover approximately 49% of the sample. Sequencing was performed on blood. The source is a woman in her 70s with Graves' ophthalmopathy.

The chain couples TRBV5-1 to TRBJ2-1; 7 bases are shared with TRBD2. Per germline, CDR1 SGHRS and CDR2 YFSETQ. CDR3 length equals 12 residues. With 5 bases clipped from V and 9 bases from J, the junction kept 5 bases outside the gene matches. CDR3 residues: CASRREWGEQFF. The CDR3 nucleotides are TGCGCCAGCAGGCGGGAGTGGGGTGAGCAGTTCTTC.

This clonotype was counted a few times. This chain uses TRBV12-3 or TRBV12-4 with TRBJ2-1; 13 nucleotides line up with TRBD2. The CDR3 is made up of 16 amino acids. V gave up 5 bases and J gave up 11 bases; unmatched junction bases: 12. The CDR3 loop reads CASSPTRTSGSLKQFF. The CDR3 coding sequence is TGTGCCAGCAGTCCTACACGGACTAGCGGGAGTCTTAAGCAGTTCTTC.

The V and J genes are TRBV19 and TRBJ1-1; D unresolved. There are 14 residues in the CDR3. Germline V gene sequence: CDR1 LNHDA, CDR2 SQIVND (reference sequence). V was trimmed by 7 bases and J by 0 bases, leaving 12 bases between them. The CDR3 region is CASTPPSLNTEAFF. The CDR3, as DNA: TGTGCCAGTACCCCCCCCAGCCTGAACACTGAAGCTTTCTTT.

Many counts were recorded for this clonotype. V and J are TRBV11-2 and TRBJ2-5; D gene uncertain. Trimming removed 3 bases from V and 5 bases from J, with 4 bases in between. The CDR3 covers 11 residues. CDR1 is SGHAT, CDR2 FQNNGV, per germline. CDR3 region: CASSLIETQYF. CDR3 coding DNA: TGTGCCAGCAGCTTGATCGAGACCCAGTACTTC.

V gene TRBV20-1 combines with J gene TRBJ2-1; 11 bases fit TRBD1. The V gene's germline CDR1 is DFQATT and CDR2 SNEGSKA (reference sequence). The CDR3 consists of 14 residues. The V gene end was trimmed by 6 bases and the J gene end by 7 bases; junction bases not matched to a gene: 8. In DNA form, the CDR3 reads TGCAGTGCCCCCGGAGGACAGGGGGCAAATGAGCAGTTCTTC. This sequence encodes CSAPGGQGANEQFF.

The chain recombines TRBV20-1 with TRBJ1-5; 8 nucleotides align to TRBD1. Germline V gene sequence: CDR1 DFQATT, CDR2 SNEGSKA (reference sequence). The J segment lost 0 bases and the V segment lost 4 bases, leaving 5 bases of the junction unmatched. This CDR3 is built from 15 residues. The CDR3 reads CSATRQGASNQPQHF. The CDR3 coding sequence is TGCAGTGCTACTCGCCAGGGGGCTAGCAATCAGCCCCAGCATTTT.

The chain joins TRBV5-5 to TRBJ2-1; 14 bases are shared with TRBD2. CDR3 length: 15 residues. Germline trimming cut 7 bases from V and 5 bases from J; bases unmatched to any gene: 5. Looked up from germline, CDR1 is SGHKS and CDR2 is YYEKEE (reference sequence). The chain's CDR3 is CASSGLAGANNEQFF. The DNA of the CDR3 is TGTGCCAGCTCGGGACTAGCGGGAGCGAACAATGAGCAGTTCTTC.

This clonotype was counted many times. The chain is built from TRBV12-3 or TRBV12-4 and TRBJ2-6; D is unclear. This CDR3 is built from 17 residues. Trimming removed 6 bases at V and 2 bases at J, with 17 bases between. Written as DNA, the CDR3 is TGTGCCAGCAGCACCCGAATGGGTTGGCCTGGGGCCAACGTCCTGACTTTC. Its protein is CASSTRMGWPGANVLTF.

The genes are TRBV29-1 and TRBJ2-5, with TRBD2 matching 10 bases. Unmatched junction bases numbered 11, after V lost 3 bases and J lost 4 bases. CDR3 size: 16 residues. Germline V gene lookup returns CDR1 SQVTM and CDR2 ANQGSEA. Here the CDR3 DNA reads TGCAGCGTTGAGCTAGCGGGAGAGGGAAGGCGAGAGACCCAGTACTTC. It yields the protein CSVELAGEGRRETQYF.

The rearrangement links TRBV12-3 or TRBV12-4 to TRBJ2-5, with D uncertain. The CDR3 is 14 residues long. Trimming took off 3 bases at V and 5 bases at J, with 13 bases between the two ends. The chain's CDR3 is CASSFGLERETQYF. For the CDR3, the DNA is TGTGCCAGCAGTTTCGGGCTCGAAAGGGAGACCCAGTACTTC.

The table lists this clonotype with a few counts. The chain links TRBV6-5 to TRBJ2-7; perhaps TRBD1 as D (6 bases). V lost 4 bases and J 5 bases, leaving 12 bases between the germline ends. CDR3 size: 13 residues. Germline V gene data show CDR1 as MNHEY and CDR2 as SVGAGI. The CDR3, as DNA: TGTGCCAGCAGTTCCCAGGGGATGGACGAGCAGTACTTC. This translates into CASSSQGMDEQYF.

In this sample, this clonotype turned up many times. The rearrangement uses TRBV20-1 and TRBJ2-2, with 7 bases lining up with TRBD2. Germline V gene sequence: CDR1 DFQATT, CDR2 SNEGSKA (reference sequence). CDR3 length: 14 residues. V trimming: 2 bases; J trimming: 3 bases; junction bases outside the gene matches: 3. The CDR3, as DNA: TGCAGTGCTAGAAGGGCGGGAGACACCGGGGAGCTGTTTTTT. It translates to CSARRAGDTGELFF.

This sequence joins TRBV3-1 and TRBJ1-3; 7 bases match TRBD1. The V and J ends lost 4 bases and 0 bases, in that order; junction bases with no gene match: 12. Germline loops: CDR1 LGHDT, CDR2 YNNKEL (reference sequence). The CDR3 is made up of 18 amino acids. CDR3 sequence (DNA): TGTGCCAGCAGCCCCGGTGGGGGACAGATCCTCTCTGGAAACACCATATATTTT. It yields the protein CASSPGGGQILSGNTIYF.

The rearrangement links TRBV20-1 to TRBJ2-1, with TRBD1 matching 7 bases. V was pared by 5 bases and J by 10 bases, with 11 bases of the junction left unmatched. This CDR3 has 13 amino acids. CDR1 is DFQATT and CDR2 is SNEGSKA in the germline V gene (reference sequence). This chain's CDR3 is CSAEGQKIGEQFF. The CDR3 nucleotides read TGCAGTGCTGAGGGACAGAAAATAGGGGAGCAGTTCTTC.

This chain connects TRBV10-1 to TRBJ1-5; TRBD1 might be the D (6 bases). V lost 4 bases and J lost 6, with 10 bases in between. In germline, CDR1 is WNHNN, CDR2 SYGVQD (reference sequence). The CDR3 runs to 13 residues. This chain's CDR3 is CASSAGVVQPQHF. The CDR3 DNA sequence: TGCGCCAGCAGTGCAGGGGTCGTTCAGCCCCAGCATTTT.

The V and J genes are TRBV30 and TRBJ2-2, with TRBD1 matching 8 bases. The germline gives CDR1 GTSNPN, CDR2 SVGIG (reference sequence). CDR3 length: 12 residues. Trimming at V came to 6 bases and at J to 6 bases, leaving 3 bases not matched to a gene. CDR3 in DNA: TGTGCCTGCCCACAGGGGGCCGGGGAGCTGTTTTTT. It specifies CACPQGAGELFF.

The CDR3 region has the DNA TGCGCCAGCAGCCCTGCCCACAATGAGCAGTTCTTC. Translating gives CASSPAHNEQFF. The rearrangement links TRBV5-1 to TRBJ2-1; D call uncertain. The CDR3 runs 12 residues. The V end lost 4 bases, the J end lost 5 bases, and 7 bases lay between the germline ends. Per the germline V gene, CDR1 is SGHRS and CDR2 is YFSETQ.